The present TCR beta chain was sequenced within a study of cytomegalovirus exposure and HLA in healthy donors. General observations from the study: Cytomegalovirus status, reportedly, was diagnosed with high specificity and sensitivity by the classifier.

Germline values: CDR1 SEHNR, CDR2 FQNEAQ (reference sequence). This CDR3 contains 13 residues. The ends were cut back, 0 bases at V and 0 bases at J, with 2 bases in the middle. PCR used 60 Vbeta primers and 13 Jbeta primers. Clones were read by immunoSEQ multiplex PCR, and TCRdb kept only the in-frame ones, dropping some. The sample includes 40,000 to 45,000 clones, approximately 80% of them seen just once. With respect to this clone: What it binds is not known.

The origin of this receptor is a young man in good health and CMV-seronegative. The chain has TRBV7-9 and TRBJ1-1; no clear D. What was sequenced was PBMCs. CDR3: CASSLAMNTEAFF. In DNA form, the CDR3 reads TGTGCCAGCAGCTTAGCTATGAACACTGAAGCTTTCTTT. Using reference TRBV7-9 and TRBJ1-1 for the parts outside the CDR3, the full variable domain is DTGVSQNPRHKITKRGQNVTFRCDPISEHNRLYWYRQTLGQGPEFLTYFQNEAQLEKSRLLSDRFSAERPKGSFSTLEIQRTEQGDSAMYLCASSLAMNTEAFFGQGTRLTVV.